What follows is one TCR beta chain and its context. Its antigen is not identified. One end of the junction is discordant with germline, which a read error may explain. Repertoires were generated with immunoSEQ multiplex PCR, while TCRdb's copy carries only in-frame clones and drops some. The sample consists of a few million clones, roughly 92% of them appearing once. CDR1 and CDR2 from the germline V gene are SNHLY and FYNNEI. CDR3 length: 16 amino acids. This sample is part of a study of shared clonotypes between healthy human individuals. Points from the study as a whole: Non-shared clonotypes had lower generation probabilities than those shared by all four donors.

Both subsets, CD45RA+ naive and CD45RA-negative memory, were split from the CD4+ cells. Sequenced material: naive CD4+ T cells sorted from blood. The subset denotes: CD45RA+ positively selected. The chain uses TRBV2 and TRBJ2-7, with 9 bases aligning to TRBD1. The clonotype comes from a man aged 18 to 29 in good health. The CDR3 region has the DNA TGTGCCAGCAGTGTACTAGAGGTGGACAGGGGAAACGGTTTACGCTTC. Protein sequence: CASSVLEVDRGNGLRF.